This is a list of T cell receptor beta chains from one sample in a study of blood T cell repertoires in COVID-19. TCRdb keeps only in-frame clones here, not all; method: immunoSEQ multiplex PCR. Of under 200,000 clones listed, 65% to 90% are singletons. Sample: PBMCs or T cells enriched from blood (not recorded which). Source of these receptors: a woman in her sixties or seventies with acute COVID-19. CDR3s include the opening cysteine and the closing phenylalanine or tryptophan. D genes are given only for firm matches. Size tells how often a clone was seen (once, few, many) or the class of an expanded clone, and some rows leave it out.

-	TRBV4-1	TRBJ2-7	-	CASSQAQIGGGYDEQYF	TGCGCCAGCAGCCAAGCGCAGATTGGGGGCGGTTACGACGAGCAGTACTTC
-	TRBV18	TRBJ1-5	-	CASSTGGLGNQPQHF	TGTGCCAGCTCTACCGGGGGGCTTGGCAATCAGCCCCAGCATTTT
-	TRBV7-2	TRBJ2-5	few	CASSLQGGQETQYF	TGTGCCAGCAGCTTACAGGGGGGACAAGAGACCCAGTACTTC
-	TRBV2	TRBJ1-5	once	CASSARTRNQPQHF	TGTGCCAGCAGTGCGAGGACAAGAAATCAGCCCCAGCATTTT
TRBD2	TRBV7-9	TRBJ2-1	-	CASSAGTSKVEQFF	TGTGCCAGCAGCGCCGGGACTAGCAAGGTTGAGCAGTTCTTC
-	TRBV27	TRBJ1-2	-	CASSLSKWTLGGYTF	TGTGCCAGCAGTTTATCGAAATGGACATTAGGGGGCTACACCTTC
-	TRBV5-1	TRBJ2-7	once	CASSSSGLYEQYF	TGCGCCAGCAGCTCCTCAGGGTTATACGAGCAGTACTTC
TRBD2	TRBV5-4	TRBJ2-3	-	CASSFLSGGATDTQYF	TGTGCCAGCAGCTTTCTTAGCGGGGGGGCCACAGATACGCAGTATTTT
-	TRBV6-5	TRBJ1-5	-	CASSQGISNQPQHF	TGTGCCAGCAGTCAGGGGATTAGCAATCAGCCCCAGCATTTT
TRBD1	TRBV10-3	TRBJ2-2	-	CASEPRTGSNTGELFF	TGTGCCTCCGAACCTCGGACAGGGTCGAACACCGGGGAGCTGTTTTTT
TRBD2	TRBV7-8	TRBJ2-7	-	CASSLLAGDGTYEQYF	TGTGCCAGCAGCTTATTGGCGGGAGACGGCACCTACGAGCAGTACTTC
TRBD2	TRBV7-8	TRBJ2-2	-	CASSSLAGWGTGELFF	TGTGCCAGCAGTTCTCTAGCGGGATGGGGCACCGGGGAGCTGTTTTTT
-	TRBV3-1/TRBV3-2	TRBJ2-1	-	CASSQNPGARGFF	TGTGCCAGCAGCCAAAATCCCGGAGCCCGGGGGTTCTTC
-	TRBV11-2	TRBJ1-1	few	CASSSLRQHAAFF	TGTGCCAGCAGTTCCCTTAGACAGCATGCCGCTTTCTTT
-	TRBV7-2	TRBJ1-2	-	CASSLGEYGYTF	TGTGCCAGCAGCTTAGGAGAGTATGGCTACACCTTC
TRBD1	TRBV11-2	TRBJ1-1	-	CASSSTGLEAFF	TGTGCCAGCAGCTCGACAGGGCTTGAAGCTTTCTTT
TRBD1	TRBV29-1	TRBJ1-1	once	CSVPGQGTEAFF	TGCAGCGTCCCGGGACAGGGCACTGAAGCTTTCTTT
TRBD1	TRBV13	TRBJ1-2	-	CASSWGTGVRDYGYTF	TGTGCCAGCAGCTGGGGGACAGGGGTTAGGGACTATGGCTACACCTTC
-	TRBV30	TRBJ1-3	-	CAWDPQGNTIYF	TGTGCCTGGGATCCCCAGGGGAACACCATATATTTT
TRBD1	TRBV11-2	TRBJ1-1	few	CASRAWGRGLHTEAFF	TGTGCCAGCAGGGCATGGGGCAGGGGGCTACACACTGAAGCTTTCTTT
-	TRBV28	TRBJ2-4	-	CASNREGLVDIQYF	TGTGCCAGCAATCGGGAAGGGTTGGTTGACATTCAGTACTTC
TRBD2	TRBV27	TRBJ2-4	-	CASTPTWTSEGIQYF	TGTGCCAGCACCCCAACCTGGACTAGCGAGGGCATTCAGTACTTC
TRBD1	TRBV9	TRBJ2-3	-	CASSAGGGTTDTQYF	TGTGCCAGCAGCGCAGGGGGCGGTACCACAGATACGCAGTATTTT
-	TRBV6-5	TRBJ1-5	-	CATQGGAVQPQHF	TGTGCCACCCAAGGGGGGGCGGTTCAGCCCCAGCATTTT
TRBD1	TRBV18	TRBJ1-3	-	CASSPTLVRGPSSGNTIYF	TGTGCCAGCTCACCAACTTTAGTCAGGGGGCCTTCCTCTGGAAACACCATATATTTT
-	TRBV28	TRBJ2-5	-	CASGDRAETQYF	TGTGCCAGCGGTGACCGAGCGGAGACCCAGTACTTC
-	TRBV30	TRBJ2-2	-	CAWTFRGGAGELFF	TGTGCCTGGACCTTCCGGGGTGGTGCCGGGGAGCTGTTTTTT
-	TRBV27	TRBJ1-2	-	CASSLGAEYGYTF	TGTGCCAGCAGTTTAGGGGCTGAGTATGGCTACACCTTC
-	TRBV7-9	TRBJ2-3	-	CASSFNRDTQYF	TGTGCCAGCAGTTTCAACAGGGATACGCAGTATTTT
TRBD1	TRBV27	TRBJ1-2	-	CASSFTVPGQGTSGFSGYTF	TGTGCCAGCAGTTTCACAGTCCCGGGACAGGGCACATCTGGGTTCTCTGGCTACACCTTC
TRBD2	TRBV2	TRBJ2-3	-	CASSEPGLAGGTQYF	TGTGCCAGCAGTGAACCGGGACTAGCGGGGGGAACGCAGTATTTT
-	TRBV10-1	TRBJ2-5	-	CASSGQVRETQYF	TGCGCCAGCAGTGGACAGGTCCGAGAGACCCAGTACTTC
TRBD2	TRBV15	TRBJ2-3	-	CATSINPTLAGPTDTQYF	TGTGCCACCAGCATAAACCCAACCCTAGCGGGGCCCACAGATACGCAGTATTTT
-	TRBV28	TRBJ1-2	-	CASSLPGNHYGYTF	TGTGCCAGCAGTTTACCGGGAAACCATTATGGCTACACCTTC
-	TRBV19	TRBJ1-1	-	CASSIGRGMNTEAFF	TGTGCCAGTAGTATAGGGCGGGGAATGAACACTGAAGCTTTCTTT
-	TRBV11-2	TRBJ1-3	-	CASSWGGDGNTIYF	TGTGCCAGCAGCTGGGGGGGTGATGGAAACACCATATATTTT
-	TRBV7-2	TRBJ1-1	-	CASSLARGANTEAFF	TGTGCCAGCAGCTTAGCTCGGGGGGCCAACACTGAAGCTTTCTTT
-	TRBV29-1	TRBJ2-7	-	CSVAGWQESYEQYF	TGCAGCGTGGCGGGGTGGCAGGAATCCTACGAGCAGTACTTC
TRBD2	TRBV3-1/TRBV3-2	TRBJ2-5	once	CASSQEGLAGGPQETQYF	TGTGCCAGCAGCCAAGAAGGACTAGCGGGAGGGCCGCAAGAGACCCAGTACTTC
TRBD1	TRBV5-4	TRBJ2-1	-	CASSRQGSYNEQFF	TGTGCCAGCAGCCGACAGGGATCCTACAATGAGCAGTTCTTC
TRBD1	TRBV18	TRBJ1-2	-	CASSRDSGSGYTF	TGTGCCAGCTCACGGGACAGTGGGTCTGGCTACACCTTC
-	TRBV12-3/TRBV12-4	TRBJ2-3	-	CATHYRGTDTQYF	TGTGCCACTCATTACAGGGGCACAGATACGCAGTATTTT
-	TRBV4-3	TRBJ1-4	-	CASSQDPLGADATNEKLFF	TGCGCCAGCAGCCAAGATCCGCTGGGGGCTGACGCAACTAATGAAAAACTGTTTTTT
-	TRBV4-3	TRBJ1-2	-	CASSQTSNYGYTF	TGCGCCAGCAGCCAAACTTCTAACTATGGCTACACCTTC
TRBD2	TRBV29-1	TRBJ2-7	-	CSVGRTSLSYEQYF	TGCAGCGTTGGAAGGACTAGCCTCTCCTACGAGCAGTACTTC
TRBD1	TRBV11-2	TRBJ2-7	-	CASSPTPDRDEQYF	TGTGCCAGCAGCCCTACCCCGGACAGGGACGAGCAGTACTTC
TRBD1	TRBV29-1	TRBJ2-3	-	CSVETGGRDTQYF	TGCAGCGTTGAAACAGGGGGCCGTGATACGCAGTATTTT
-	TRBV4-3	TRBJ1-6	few	CASSQVGASYNSPLHF	TGCGCCAGCAGCCAAGTTGGGGCCTCCTATAATTCACCCCTCCACTTT
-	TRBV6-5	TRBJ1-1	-	CASSLGTYDAEAFF	TGTGCCAGCAGTCTCGGGACATATGACGCTGAAGCTTTCTTT
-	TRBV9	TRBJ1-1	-	CASSAHPQRFGEAEAFF	TGTGCCAGCAGCGCCCACCCCCAAAGGTTCGGGGAAGCTGAAGCTTTCTTT
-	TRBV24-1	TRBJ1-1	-	CATSDTNRVEAFF	TGTGCCACCAGTGATACAAACAGGGTTGAAGCTTTCTTT
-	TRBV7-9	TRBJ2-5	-	CASSPVGETQYF	TGTGCCAGCAGCCCGGTCGGGGAGACCCAGTACTTC
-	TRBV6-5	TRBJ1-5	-	CASSYSGGTNQPQHF	TGTGCCAGCAGTTACTCGGGGGGTACCAATCAGCCCCAGCATTTT
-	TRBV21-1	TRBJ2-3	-	CASRGRTDTQYF	TGTGCCAGCAGGGGGCGCACAGATACGCAGTATTTT
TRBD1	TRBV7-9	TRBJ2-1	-	CASRLTGGARNEQFF	TGTGCCAGCAGATTGACAGGGGGCGCTCGGAATGAGCAGTTCTTC